This record concerns one T cell receptor beta chain sequence. Input was around 2 ug genomic DNA, or all available if less. Produced via immunoSEQ multiplex PCR; TCRdb's table is partial and in-frame only. Of roughly 83,000 clones in the sample, 85% to 90% were seen once. Per the germline V gene, CDR1 is WSHSY and CDR2 is SAAADI. The J segment lost 5 bases and the V segment lost 6 bases, leaving 8 bases of the junction unmatched. The CDR3 is 15 residues long. The source of the sample is a study of glioma-infiltrating T cells after dendritic cell vaccination. The sample in question was blood, obtained before dendritic cell vaccination. The V gene is TRBV10-2, the J gene TRBJ2-3; 10 bases fit TRBD2. The receptor comes from a human donor with glioblastoma. CDR3 sequence: CASSAPLAGEDTQYF. The CDR3 DNA sequence: TGCGCCAGCAGCGCGCCCCTAGCGGGGGAAGATACGCAGTATTTT.